This paragraph covers one T cell receptor (beta chain) sequence. Its antigen is not identified. Using immunoSEQ multiplex PCR, the repertoire was profiled, and TCRdb retains in-frame clones only, with some absent. The sample carries roughly 250,000 clones, 70% recorded once. This sample stems from a study of cytotoxic CD8 clonotypes in ibrutinib-treated CLL. Cryopreserved PBMCs provided 2 to 2.5 micrograms of genomic DNA for the TCR beta libraries. Study-wide results and limits: Among the clonotypes, public ones were uncommon and contracted or held stable on treatment. Age-matched healthy donor levels were exceeded by baseline clonality, which tracked circulating CD8+ T-cell counts.

The V gene's germline CDR1 is MNHEY and CDR2 SVGAGI. This CDR3 is 13 amino acids long. Trimming stripped 8 bases from V and 1 base from J, with 8 bases between. The TCR sequence derives from a human donor with chronic lymphocytic leukemia. The chain carries TRBV6-5 and TRBJ2-2; D perhaps matches TRBD2 (5 bases). The sequencing used PBMCs, collected after 24 months of ibrutinib treatment. CDR3 bases: TGTGCCAGCTCCCGGGGGAACACCGGGGAGCTGTTTTTT. It specifies CASSRGNTGELFF.